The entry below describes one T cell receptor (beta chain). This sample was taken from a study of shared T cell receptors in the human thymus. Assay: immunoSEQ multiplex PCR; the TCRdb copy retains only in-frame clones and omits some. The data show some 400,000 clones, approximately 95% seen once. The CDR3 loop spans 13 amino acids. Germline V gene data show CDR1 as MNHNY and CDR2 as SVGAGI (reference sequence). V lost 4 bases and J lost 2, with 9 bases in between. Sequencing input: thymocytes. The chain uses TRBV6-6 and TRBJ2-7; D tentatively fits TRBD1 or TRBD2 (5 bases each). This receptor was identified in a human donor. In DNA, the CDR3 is TGTGCCAGCAGTTGGGGACGGACCTACGAGCAGTACTTC. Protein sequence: CASSWGRTYEQYF.